This T cell receptor (beta chain) is drawn from a study of CD8+ T cells in alopecia areata. Turning to the study itself: The study gave treated patients oral tofacitinib at 5 to 10 mg twice daily. Treatment ran 6 to 18 months, with 6 months of follow-up afterward.

V lost 4 bases, J lost 6 bases, and 4 bases stayed unmatched. The CDR3 length is 13 residues. The V gene's germline CDR1 is SQVTM and CDR2 ANQGSEA. Following RNA extraction, reverse transcription yielded cDNA that acted as the sequencing template. TCRdb keeps only in-frame clones here, not all; method: immunoSEQ multiplex PCR. The sample includes fewer than 100,000 clones, less than 50% seen only once; the top ten take under 0.9%. The chain carries TRBV29-1 and TRBJ1-1; 11 positions agree with TRBD1. This clonotype was sampled from a human donor with alopecia areata. The sequenced sample consisted of CD4+ T cells sorted from blood. In DNA form, the CDR3 reads TGCAGCGTTGTCCGGGACAGGGGGGCTGAAGCTTTCTTT. Its protein is CSVVRDRGAEAFF.